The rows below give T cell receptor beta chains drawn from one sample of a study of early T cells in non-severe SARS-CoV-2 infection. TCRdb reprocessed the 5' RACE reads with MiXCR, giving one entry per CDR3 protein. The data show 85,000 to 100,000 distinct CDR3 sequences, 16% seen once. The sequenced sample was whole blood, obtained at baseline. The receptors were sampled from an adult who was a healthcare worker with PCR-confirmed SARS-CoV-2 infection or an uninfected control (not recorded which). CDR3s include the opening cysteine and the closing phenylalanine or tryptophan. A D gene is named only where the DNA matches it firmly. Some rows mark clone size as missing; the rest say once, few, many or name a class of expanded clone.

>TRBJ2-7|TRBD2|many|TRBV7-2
CASSRPGTSGEQYF
TGTGCCAGCAGCCGTCCCGGGACTAGCGGCGAGCAGTACTTC
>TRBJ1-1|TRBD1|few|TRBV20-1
CSASGTGYRGAEAFF
TGCAGTGCCTCTGGGACAGGGTACCGTGGCGCTGAAGCTTTCTTT
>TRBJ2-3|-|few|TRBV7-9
CASSLAGGKTDTQYF
TGTGCCAGCAGCTTAGCCGGCGGCAAAACAGATACGCAGTATTTT
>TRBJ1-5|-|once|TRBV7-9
CASSFSDNQPQHF
TGTGCCAGCAGCTTTTCGGATAATCAGCCCCAGCATTTT
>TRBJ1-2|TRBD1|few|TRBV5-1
CASSLDGQGLYGYTF
TGCGCCAGCAGCTTGGATGGACAGGGACTCTATGGCTACACCTTC
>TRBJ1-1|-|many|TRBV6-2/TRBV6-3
CASSYRGYAEAFF
TGTGCCAGCAGTTACCGGGGTTACGCTGAAGCTTTCTTT
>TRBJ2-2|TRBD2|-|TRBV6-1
CASSGLADTGELFF
TGTGCCAGCTCCGGACTAGCGGACACCGGGGAGCTGTTTTTT
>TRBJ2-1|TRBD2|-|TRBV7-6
CASSLRTSGSRHGGSYNEQFF
TGTGCCAGCAGCTTGAGGACTAGCGGGAGTAGGCACGGCGGCTCCTACAATGAGCAGTTCTTC
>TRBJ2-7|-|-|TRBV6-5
CASSYSVTSYEQYF
TGTGCCAGCAGTTACTCAGTGACTTCCTACGAGCAGTACTTC
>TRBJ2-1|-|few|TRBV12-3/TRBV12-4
CASSFSGHEQFF
TGTGCCAGCAGTTTCAGCGGTCATGAGCAGTTCTTC
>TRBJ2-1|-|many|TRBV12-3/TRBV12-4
CASRAGVNEQFF
TGTGCCAGCAGGGCAGGGGTGAATGAGCAGTTCTTC
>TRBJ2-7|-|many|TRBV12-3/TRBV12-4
CASRWGKTYEQYF
TGTGCCAGCAGGTGGGGGAAAACCTACGAGCAGTACTTC
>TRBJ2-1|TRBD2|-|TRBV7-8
CASNLAGVTNEQFF
TGTGCCAGCAACCTAGCGGGAGTAACCAATGAGCAGTTCTTC
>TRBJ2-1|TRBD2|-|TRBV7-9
CASSRHRLAPETNEQFF
TGTGCCAGCAGCCGCCATCGACTAGCGCCAGAAACGAATGAGCAGTTCTTC
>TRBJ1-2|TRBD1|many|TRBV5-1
CASTRTGADSYGYTF
TGCGCCAGCACAAGGACAGGGGCTGATAGCTATGGCTACACCTTC
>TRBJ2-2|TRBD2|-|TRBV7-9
CASSALAGTGELFF
TGTGCCAGCAGCGCACTAGCGGGAACCGGGGAGCTGTTTTTT
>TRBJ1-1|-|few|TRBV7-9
CASSSWGPSWLQTENTEAFF
TGTGCCAGCAGCTCATGGGGCCCAAGTTGGCTTCAGACCGAGAACACTGAAGCTTTCTTT
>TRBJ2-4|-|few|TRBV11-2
CASSLSYVRGIGKNIQYF
TGTGCCAGCAGCTTATCTTATGTCAGGGGTATCGGCAAAAACATTCAGTACTTC
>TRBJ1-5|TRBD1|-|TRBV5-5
CASSWETGTQPQHF
TGTGCCAGCAGCTGGGAGACAGGGACACAGCCCCAGCATTTT
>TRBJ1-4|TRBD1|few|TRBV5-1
CASSRGTAYEKLFF
TGCGCCAGCAGCCGGGGGACAGCTTATGAAAAACTGTTTTTT
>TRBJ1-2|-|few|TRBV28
CASNTFGAVSTF
TGTGCCAGCAACACTTTCGGGGCAGTGTCCACCTTC
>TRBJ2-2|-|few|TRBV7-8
CASSLARPSTGELFF
TGTGCCAGCAGCTTAGCGAGGCCGAGCACCGGGGAGCTGTTTTTT
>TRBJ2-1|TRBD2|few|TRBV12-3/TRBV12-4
CASSERLAGVPEQFF
TGTGCCAGCAGTGAAAGACTAGCGGGAGTTCCGGAGCAGTTCTTC
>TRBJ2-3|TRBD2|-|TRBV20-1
CSAIAGGGTDTQYF
TGCAGTGCTATAGCGGGAGGTGGCACAGATACGCAGTATTTT
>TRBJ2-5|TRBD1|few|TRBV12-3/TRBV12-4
CASSPGGRQETQYF
TGTGCCAGCAGTCCAGGGGGCCGACAAGAGACCCAGTACTTC
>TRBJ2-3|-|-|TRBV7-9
CASSSKRVSSTDTQYF
TGTGCCAGCAGCTCAAAGCGGGTTTCTAGCACAGATACGCAGTATTTT
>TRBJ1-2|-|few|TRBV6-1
CASSEKSTLTNYGYTF
TGTGCCAGCAGTGAAAAATCGACCCTCACTAACTATGGCTACACCTTC
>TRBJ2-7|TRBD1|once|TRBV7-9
CASSLRDSPYEQYF
TGTGCCAGCAGCCTACGGGACAGCCCCTACGAGCAGTACTTC
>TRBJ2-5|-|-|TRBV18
CASSPPITETQYF
TGTGCCAGCTCACCACCCATCACTGAGACCCAGTACTTC
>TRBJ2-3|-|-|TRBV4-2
CASSQVLGAQYF
TGTGCCAGCAGCCAAGTTCTTGGCGCGCAGTATTTT
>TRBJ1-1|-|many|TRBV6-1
CASSEGGRTEAFF
TGTGCCAGCAGTGAAGGAGGGAGAACTGAAGCTTTCTTT
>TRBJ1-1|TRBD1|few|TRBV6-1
CASSEERTGSAAFF
TGTGCCAGCAGTGAAGAAAGGACAGGGTCGGCGGCTTTCTTT
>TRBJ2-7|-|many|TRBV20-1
CSAKELQGETYEQYF
TGCAGTGCTAAGGAATTACAGGGCGAGACCTACGAGCAGTACTTC
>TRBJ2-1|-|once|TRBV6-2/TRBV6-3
CANQNINEQFF
TGTGCCAACCAGAACATTAATGAGCAGTTCTTC
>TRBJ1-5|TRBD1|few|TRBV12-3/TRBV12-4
CASSSGQGAQPQHF
TGTGCCAGCAGTTCCGGACAGGGGGCTCAGCCCCAGCATTTT
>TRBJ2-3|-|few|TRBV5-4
CASSLVGGGTDTQYF
TGTGCCAGCAGCTTGGTGGGCGGGGGCACAGATACGCAGTATTTT
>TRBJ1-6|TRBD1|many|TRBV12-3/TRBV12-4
CASRYRGYSPLHF
TGTGCCAGCAGATACAGGGGATATTCACCCCTCCACTTT
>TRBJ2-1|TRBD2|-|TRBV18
CASSPSGSASSYNEQFF
TGTGCCAGCTCACCCAGCGGGAGCGCCAGCTCCTACAATGAGCAGTTCTTC
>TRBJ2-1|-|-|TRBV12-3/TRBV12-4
CASSLRLGDEQFF
TGTGCCAGCAGTTTACGACTAGGAGATGAGCAGTTCTTC
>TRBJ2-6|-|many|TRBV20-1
CSARSISGANVLTF
TGCAGTGCTAGGTCCATCTCTGGGGCCAACGTCCTGACTTTC
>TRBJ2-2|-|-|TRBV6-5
CASSYGAGELFF
TGTGCCAGCAGTTATGGGGCCGGGGAGCTGTTTTTT
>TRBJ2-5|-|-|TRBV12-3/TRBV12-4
CASSLATIQETQYF
TGTGCCAGCAGTTTAGCGACAATTCAAGAGACCCAGTACTTC
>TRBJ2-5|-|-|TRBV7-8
CASSPLRGLQETQYF
TGTGCCAGCAGCCCCCTGCGGGGGCTACAAGAGACCCAGTACTTC
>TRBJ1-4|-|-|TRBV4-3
CASSQGARRGATNEKLFF
TGCGCCAGCAGCCAAGGGGCAAGACGGGGTGCAACTAATGAAAAACTGTTTTTT
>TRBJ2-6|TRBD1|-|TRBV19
CASSSWTGTLSGANVLTF
TGTGCCAGTAGTTCCTGGACAGGGACGCTCTCTGGGGCCAACGTCCTGACTTTC
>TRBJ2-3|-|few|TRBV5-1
CASSLDGRSTDTQYF
TGCGCCAGCAGCCTGGACGGAAGAAGCACAGATACGCAGTATTTT
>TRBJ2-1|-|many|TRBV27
CASSFDRGGNEQFF
TGTGCCAGCAGTTTTGACAGGGGAGGGAATGAGCAGTTCTTC
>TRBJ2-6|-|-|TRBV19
CASRREPYSGANVLTF
TGTGCCAGTAGAAGAGAACCCTACTCTGGGGCCAACGTCCTGACTTTC
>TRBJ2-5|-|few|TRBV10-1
CASSDSGRETQYF
TGCGCCAGCAGTGACTCGGGGCGCGAGACCCAGTACTTC
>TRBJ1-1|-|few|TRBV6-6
CASSYSKPLTGLEAFF
TGTGCCAGCAGTTACTCGAAGCCGCTGACAGGCCTTGAAGCTTTCTTT
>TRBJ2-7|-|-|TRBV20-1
CSASRTLSNQQYF
TGCAGTGCTAGCCGAACCTTATCGAATCAGCAGTACTTC